The following is a T cell receptor (beta chain) sequence with its context. The sample comes from a study of blood T cell repertoires in COVID-19. Overall study context: Sites across the United States, Italy and Spain contributed samples from acute and convalescent COVID-19. From T cells, B-cell-depleted T cells, or PBMCs came the material, which was cDNA or gDNA.

The CDR3 has 13 amino acids. V was shortened by 2 bases and J by 2 bases, with 6 bases between the two germline ends. Germline V gene data show CDR1 as SGHTA and CDR2 as FQGTGA. In the original processing: Amplified reference gene primers provided the basis for estimating nucleated cell counts. Sequenced by immunoSEQ multiplex PCR; TCRdb stores in-frame clones only, minus some. The D gene and trimming were derived from the DNA, and the V and J assignments and clone size from that table. The sample contains 170,000 or so clones, approximately 80% of which appear only once. The TCR originated in a woman aged 60-75 years with acute or convalescent COVID-19. The V call is TRBV7-3, the J call TRBJ2-5; possible D gene TRBD1, 5 bases. Sequenced sample: peripheral blood. CDR3 sequence (DNA): TGTGCCAGCAGCTTAGGACAACAAGAGACCCAGTACTTC. Amino acids: CASSLGQQETQYF.